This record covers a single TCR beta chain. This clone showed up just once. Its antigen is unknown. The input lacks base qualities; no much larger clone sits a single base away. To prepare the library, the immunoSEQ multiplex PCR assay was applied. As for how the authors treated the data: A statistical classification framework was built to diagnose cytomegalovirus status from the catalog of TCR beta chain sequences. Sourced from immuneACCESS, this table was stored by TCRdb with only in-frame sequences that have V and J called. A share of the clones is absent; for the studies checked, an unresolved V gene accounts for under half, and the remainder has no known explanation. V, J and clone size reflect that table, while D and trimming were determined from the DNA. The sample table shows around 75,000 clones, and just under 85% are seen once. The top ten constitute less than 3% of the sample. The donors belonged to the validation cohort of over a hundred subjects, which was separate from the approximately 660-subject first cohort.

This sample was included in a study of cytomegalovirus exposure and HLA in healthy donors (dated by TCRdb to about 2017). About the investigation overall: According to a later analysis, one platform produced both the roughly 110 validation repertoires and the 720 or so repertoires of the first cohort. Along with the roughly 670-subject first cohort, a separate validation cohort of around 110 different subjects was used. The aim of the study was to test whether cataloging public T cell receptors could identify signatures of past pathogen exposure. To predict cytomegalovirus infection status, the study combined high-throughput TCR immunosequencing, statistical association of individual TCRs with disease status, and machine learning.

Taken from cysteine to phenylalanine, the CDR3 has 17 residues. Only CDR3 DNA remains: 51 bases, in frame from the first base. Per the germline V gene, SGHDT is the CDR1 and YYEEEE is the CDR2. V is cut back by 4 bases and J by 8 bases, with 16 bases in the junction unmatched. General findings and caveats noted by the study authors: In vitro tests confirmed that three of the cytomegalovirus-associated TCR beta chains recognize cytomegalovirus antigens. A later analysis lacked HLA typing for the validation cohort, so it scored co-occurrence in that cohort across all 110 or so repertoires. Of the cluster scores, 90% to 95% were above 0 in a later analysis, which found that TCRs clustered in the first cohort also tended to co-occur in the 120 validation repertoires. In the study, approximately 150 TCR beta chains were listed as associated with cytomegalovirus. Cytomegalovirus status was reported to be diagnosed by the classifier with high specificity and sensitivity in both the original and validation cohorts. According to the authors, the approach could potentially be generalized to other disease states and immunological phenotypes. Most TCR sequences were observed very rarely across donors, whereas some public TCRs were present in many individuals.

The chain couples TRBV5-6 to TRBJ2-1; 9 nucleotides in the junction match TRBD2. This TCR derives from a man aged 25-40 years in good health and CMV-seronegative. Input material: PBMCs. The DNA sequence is TGTGCCAGCAGCCAGGAGGGAGCGGGAGGACTCTCGGATGAGCAGTTCTTC. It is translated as CASSQEGAGGLSDEQFF.